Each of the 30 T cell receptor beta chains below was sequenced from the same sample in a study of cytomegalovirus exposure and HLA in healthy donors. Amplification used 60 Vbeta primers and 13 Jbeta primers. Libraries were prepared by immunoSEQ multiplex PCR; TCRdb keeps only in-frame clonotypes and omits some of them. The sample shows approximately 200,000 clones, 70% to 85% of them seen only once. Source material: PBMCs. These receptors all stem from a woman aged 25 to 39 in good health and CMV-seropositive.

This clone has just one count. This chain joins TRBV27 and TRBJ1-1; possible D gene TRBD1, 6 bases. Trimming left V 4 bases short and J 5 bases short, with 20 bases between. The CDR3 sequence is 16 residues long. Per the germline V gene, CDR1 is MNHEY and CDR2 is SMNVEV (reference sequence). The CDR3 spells CASSSIWGPSGTEAFF. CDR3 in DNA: TGTGCCAGCAGTTCCATATGGGGGCCCTCGGGGACTGAAGCTTTCTTT.

CDR3 protein: CASSGTGGYEQYF. The CDR3 DNA sequence: TGTGCCAGCAGCGGGACAGGGGGCTACGAGCAGTACTTC. The V call is TRBV2, the J call TRBJ2-7, with 11 positions matching TRBD1. Trimming took 6 bases from V and 3 from J; bases not matched to a gene: 1. This CDR3 is built from 13 residues. The germline V gene encodes CDR1 SNHLY and CDR2 FYNNEI.

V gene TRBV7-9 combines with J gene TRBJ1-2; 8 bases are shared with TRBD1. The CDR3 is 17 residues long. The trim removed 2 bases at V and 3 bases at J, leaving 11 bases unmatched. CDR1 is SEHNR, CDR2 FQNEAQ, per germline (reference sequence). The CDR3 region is CASSLRGEQGGYYGYTF. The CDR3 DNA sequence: TGTGCCAGCAGCTTAAGAGGAGAACAGGGGGGTTACTATGGCTACACCTTC.

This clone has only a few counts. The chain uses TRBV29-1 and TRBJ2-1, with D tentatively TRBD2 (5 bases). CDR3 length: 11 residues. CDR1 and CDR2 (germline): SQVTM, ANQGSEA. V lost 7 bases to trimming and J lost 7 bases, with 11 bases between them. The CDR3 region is CSALGGNEQFF. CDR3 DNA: TGCAGCGCCCTTGGAGGTAATGAGCAGTTCTTC.

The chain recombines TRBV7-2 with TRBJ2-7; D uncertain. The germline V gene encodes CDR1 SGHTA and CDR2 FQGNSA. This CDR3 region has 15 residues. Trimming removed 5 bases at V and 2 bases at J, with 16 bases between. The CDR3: CASSVLGSEAYEQYF. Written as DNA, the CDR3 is TGTGCCAGCAGCGTGCTTGGCTCCGAGGCCTACGAGCAGTACTTC.

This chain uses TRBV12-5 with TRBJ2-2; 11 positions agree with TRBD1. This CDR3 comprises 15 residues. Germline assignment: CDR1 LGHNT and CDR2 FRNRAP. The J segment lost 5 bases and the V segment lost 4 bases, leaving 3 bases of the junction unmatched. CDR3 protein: CASGSGTGGTGELFF. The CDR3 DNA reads TGTGCTAGTGGTTCCGGGACAGGGGGGACCGGGGAGCTGTTTTTT.

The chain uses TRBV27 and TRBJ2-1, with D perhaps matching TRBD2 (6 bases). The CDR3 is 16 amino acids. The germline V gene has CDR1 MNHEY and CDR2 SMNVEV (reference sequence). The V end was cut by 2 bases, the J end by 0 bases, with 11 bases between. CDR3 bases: TGTGCCAGCAGTTTACCTTGGGGGGACTCCTACAATGAGCAGTTCTTC. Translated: CASSLPWGDSYNEQFF.

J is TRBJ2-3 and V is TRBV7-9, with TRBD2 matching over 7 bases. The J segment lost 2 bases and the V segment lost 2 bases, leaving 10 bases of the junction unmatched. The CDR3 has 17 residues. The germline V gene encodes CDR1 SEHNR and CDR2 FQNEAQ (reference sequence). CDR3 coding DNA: TGTGCCAGCAGCTTACTCGGCGGGAGTTGGGTCACAGATACGCAGTATTTT. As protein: CASSLLGGSWVTDTQYF.

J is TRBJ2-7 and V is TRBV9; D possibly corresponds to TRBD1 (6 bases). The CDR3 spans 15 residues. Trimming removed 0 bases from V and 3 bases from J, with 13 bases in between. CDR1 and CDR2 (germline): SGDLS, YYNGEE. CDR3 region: CASSVVRDTRYEQYF. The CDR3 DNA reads TGTGCCAGCAGCGTAGTAAGGGACACCCGCTACGAGCAGTACTTC.

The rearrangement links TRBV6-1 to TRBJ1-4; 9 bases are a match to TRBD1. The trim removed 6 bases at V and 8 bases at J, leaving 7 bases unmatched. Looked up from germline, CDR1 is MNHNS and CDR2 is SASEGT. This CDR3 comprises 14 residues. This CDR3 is CASSPGQGREKLFF. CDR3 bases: TGTGCCAGCAGCCCGGGACAGGGTAGGGAAAAACTGTTTTTT.

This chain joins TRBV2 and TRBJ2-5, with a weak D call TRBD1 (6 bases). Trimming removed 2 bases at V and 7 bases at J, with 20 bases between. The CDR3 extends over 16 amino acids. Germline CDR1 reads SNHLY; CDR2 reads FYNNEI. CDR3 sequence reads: CASSESRGPGKGTQYF. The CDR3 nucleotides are TGTGCCAGCAGTGAATCCAGGGGACCCGGGAAAGGGACCCAGTACTTC.

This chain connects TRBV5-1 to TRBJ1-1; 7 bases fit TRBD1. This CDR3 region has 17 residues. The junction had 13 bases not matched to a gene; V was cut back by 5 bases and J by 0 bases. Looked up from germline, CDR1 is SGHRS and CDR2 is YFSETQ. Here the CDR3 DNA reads TGCGCCAGCAGGTATGGGACAGACCCCAGCATGAACACTGAAGCTTTCTTT. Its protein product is CASRYGTDPSMNTEAFF.

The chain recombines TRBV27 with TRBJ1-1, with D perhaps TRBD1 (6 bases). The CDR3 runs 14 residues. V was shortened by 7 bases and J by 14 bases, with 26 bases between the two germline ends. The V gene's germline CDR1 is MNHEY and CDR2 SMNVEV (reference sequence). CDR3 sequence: CASTLRGARESLFF. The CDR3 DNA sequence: TGTGCCAGCACCCTCCGGGGGGCGCGTGAATCCCTCTTCTTT.

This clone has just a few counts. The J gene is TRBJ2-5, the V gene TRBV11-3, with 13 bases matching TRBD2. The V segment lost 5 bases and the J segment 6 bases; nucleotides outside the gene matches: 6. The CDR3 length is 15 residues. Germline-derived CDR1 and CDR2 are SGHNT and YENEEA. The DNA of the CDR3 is TGTGCCAGCAGCCCGAGGACTAGCGGGAGTAAGACCCAGTACTTC. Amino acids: CASSPRTSGSKTQYF.

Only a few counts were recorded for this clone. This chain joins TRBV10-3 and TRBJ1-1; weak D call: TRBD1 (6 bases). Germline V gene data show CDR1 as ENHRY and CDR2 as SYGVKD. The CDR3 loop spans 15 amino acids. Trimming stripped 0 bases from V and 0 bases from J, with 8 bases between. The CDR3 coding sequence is TGTGCCATCAGTGAGTCTCAGGGGCTGAACACTGAAGCTTTCTTT. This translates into CAISESQGLNTEAFF.

CDR3 DNA sequence: TGTGCCAGCAGCTTTACCGGGACAGGGGTAGTTACGGAGTACTTC. This translates into CASSFTGTGVVTEYF. This chain uses TRBV7-8 with TRBJ2-7; 10 bases map to TRBD1. J was trimmed by 11 bases and V by 3 bases; bases with no gene match: 13. The V gene's germline CDR1 is SGHVS and CDR2 FQNEAQ. The length of the CDR3 is 15 residues.

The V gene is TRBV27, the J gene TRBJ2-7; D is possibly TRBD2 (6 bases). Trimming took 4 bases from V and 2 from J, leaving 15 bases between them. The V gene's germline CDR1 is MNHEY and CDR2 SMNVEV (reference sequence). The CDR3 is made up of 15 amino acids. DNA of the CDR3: TGTGCCAGCAGTTATAACCGGGACTCAGCCTACGAGCAGTACTTC. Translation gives CASSYNRDSAYEQYF.

The CDR3 DNA reads TGTGCCAGCGGGGGGGGAGGGGCGGCTAATGAAAAACTGTTTTTT. This translates into CASGGGGAANEKLFF. This chain uses TRBV6-5 with TRBJ1-4; D may be TRBD1 (5 bases). Germline lookup yields CDR1 MNHEY and CDR2 SVGAGI. Deletions cut 8 bases from V and 3 bases from J, with 16 bases between. The CDR3 contains 15 residues.

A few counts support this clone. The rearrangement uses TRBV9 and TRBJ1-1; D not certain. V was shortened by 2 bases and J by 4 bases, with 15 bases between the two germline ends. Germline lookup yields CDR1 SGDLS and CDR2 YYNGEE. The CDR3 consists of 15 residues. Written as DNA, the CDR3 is TGTGCCAGCAGCGTTCCTCGGGATAGAGCCACTGAAGCTTTCTTT. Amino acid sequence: CASSVPRDRATEAFF.

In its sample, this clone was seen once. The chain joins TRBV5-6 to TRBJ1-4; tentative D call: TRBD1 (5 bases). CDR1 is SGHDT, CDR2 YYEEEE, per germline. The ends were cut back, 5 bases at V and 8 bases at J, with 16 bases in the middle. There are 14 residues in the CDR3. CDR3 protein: CASSGAGLTEKLFF. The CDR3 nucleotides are TGTGCCAGCAGTGGTGCAGGGCTCACAGAAAAACTGTTTTTT.

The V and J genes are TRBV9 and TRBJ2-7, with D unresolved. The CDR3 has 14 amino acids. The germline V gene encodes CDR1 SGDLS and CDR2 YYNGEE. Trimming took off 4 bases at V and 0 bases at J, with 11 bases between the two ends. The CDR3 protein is CASSPTLSSYEQYF. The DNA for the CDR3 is TGTGCCAGCAGCCCGACTCTAAGCTCCTACGAGCAGTACTTC. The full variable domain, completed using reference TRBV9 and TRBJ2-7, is DSGVTQTPKHLITATGQRVTLRCSPRSGDLSVYWYQQSLDQGLQFLIQYYNGEERAKGNILERFSAQQFPDLHSELNLSSLELGDSALYFCASSPTLSSYEQYFGPGTRLTVT.

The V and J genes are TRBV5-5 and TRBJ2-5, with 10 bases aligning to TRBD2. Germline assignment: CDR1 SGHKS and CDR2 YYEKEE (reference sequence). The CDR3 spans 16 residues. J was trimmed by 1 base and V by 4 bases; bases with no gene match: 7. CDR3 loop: CASSPGVAGGQETQYF. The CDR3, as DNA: TGTGCCAGCAGCCCCGGGGTAGCGGGGGGCCAAGAGACCCAGTACTTC.

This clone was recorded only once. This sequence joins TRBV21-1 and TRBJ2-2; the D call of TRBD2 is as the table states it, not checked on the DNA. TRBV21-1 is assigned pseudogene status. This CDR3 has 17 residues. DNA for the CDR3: TGTGCCAGCAACAATAGCTGTGCTAGCGGGAGTACCGGGGAGCTGTTTTTT. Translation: CASNNSCASGSTGELFF.

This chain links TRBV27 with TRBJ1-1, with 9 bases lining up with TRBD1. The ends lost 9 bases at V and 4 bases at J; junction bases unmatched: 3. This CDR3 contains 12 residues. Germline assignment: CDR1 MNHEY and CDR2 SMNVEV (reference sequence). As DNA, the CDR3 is TGTGCCAGTAAGGACAGGGGCACTGAAGCTTTCTTT. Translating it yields CASKDRGTEAFF.

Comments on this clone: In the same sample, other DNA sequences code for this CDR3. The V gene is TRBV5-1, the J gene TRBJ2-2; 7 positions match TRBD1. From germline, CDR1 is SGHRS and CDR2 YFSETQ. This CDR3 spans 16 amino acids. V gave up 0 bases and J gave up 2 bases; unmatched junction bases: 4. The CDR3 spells CASSLAGTDNTGELFF. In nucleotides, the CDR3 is TGCGCCAGCAGCTTGGCCGGGACAGATAACACCGGGGAGCTGTTTTTT.

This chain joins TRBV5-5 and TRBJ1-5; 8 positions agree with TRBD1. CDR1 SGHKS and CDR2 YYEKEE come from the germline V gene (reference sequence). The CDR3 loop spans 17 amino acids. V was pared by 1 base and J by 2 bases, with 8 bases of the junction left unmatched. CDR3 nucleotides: TGTGCCAGCAGCTTGCAAAGACAGGGGTTTGGCAATCAGCCCCAGCATTTT. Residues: CASSLQRQGFGNQPQHF.

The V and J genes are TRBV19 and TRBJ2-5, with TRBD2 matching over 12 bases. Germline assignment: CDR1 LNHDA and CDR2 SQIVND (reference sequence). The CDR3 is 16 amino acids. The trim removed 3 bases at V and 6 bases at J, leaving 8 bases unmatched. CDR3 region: CASSIGLAGGVKTQYF. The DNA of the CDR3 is TGTGCCAGTAGTATCGGTCTAGCGGGGGGGGTAAAGACCCAGTACTTC.

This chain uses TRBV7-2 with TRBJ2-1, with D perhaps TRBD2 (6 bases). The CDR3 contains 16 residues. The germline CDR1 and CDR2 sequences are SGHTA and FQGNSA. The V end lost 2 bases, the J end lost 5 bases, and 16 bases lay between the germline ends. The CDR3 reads CASSLNAGLINNEQFF. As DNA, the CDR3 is TGTGCCAGCAGCTTAAATGCAGGACTAATAAACAATGAGCAGTTCTTC.

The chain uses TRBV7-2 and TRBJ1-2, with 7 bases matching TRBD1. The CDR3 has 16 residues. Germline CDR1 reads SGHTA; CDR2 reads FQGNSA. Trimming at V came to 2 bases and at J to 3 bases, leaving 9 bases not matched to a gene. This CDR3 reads CASSLFSTGTDYGYTF. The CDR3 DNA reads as TGTGCCAGCAGCTTATTTTCAACCGGGACAGACTATGGCTACACCTTC.

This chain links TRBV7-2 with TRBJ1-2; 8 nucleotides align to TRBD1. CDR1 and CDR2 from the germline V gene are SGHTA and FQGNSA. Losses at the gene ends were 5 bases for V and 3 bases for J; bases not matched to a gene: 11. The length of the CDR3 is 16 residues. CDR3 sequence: CASSPAAGQGYYGYTF. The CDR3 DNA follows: TGTGCCAGCAGCCCCGCCGCAGGACAGGGTTACTATGGCTACACCTTC.